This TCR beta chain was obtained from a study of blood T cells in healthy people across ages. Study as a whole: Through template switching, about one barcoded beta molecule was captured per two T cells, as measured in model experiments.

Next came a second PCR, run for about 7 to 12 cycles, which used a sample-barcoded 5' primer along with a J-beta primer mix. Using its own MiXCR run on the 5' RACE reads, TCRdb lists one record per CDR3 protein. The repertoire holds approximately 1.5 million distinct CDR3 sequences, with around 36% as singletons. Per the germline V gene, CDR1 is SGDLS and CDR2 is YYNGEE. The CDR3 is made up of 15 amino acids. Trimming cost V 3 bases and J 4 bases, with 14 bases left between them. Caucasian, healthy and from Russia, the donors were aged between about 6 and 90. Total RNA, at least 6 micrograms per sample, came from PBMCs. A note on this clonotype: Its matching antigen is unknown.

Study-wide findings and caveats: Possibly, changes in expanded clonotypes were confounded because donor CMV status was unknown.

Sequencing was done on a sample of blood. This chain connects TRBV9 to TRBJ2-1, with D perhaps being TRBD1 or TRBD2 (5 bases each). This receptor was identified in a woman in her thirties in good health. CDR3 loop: CASSAPPGLYNEQFF. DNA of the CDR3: TGTGCCAGCAGCGCACCACCGGGGCTATACAATGAGCAGTTCTTC.